The 7 T cell receptor beta chains below were found in one sample sequenced in a study of vaccination effects on CD4 cells after COVID-19. The data were produced by immunoSEQ multiplex PCR, yet TCRdb's version contains in-frame clones alone and is incomplete. Of 30,000 to 45,000 clones listed, 66% are singletons. No cognate antigen is known for these TCRs. Before sequencing took place, the ViraFEST assay used viral peptide pools to expand antigen-specific CD4+ T cells. The culture ran for 10 days, and then CD4+ T cells were isolated. None of these healthy vaccinees had been infected with SARS-CoV-2 before vaccination. The sequencing here drew on CD4+ T cells from PBMCs cultured with HCoV-OC43 spike peptides, taken before COVID-19 vaccination. Described subset: HCoV-OC43 spike overlapping peptide pool stimulation. These receptors were collected from a human donor who received a COVID-19 vaccine.

This chain links TRBV19 with TRBJ1-3; the D is unclear. CDR1 and CDR2 (germline): LNHDA, SQIVND (reference sequence). The CDR3 is 16 amino acids. The V and J ends lost 5 bases and 0 bases respectively, with 14 bases between them. The CDR3, as DNA: TGTGCCAGTAGTCCCCTCCGACAAAACTCTGGAAACACCATATATTTT. Protein product: CASSPLRQNSGNTIYF.

The J gene is TRBJ2-2, the V gene TRBV27; D is possibly TRBD1 (5 bases). V was trimmed by 4 bases and J by 2 bases, leaving 14 bases between them. There are 16 residues in the CDR3. Germline values: CDR1 MNHEY, CDR2 SMNVEV (reference sequence). CDR3 DNA: TGTGCCAGCAGTTCGCCGACTGACAGAAACACCGGGGAGCTGTTTTTT. It specifies CASSSPTDRNTGELFF.

The J gene is TRBJ2-7, the V gene TRBV11-2, with D tentatively TRBD1 (5 bases). The CDR3 consists of 16 residues. Trimming removed 0 bases at V and 0 bases at J, with 12 bases between. Germline assignment: CDR1 SGHAT and CDR2 FQNNGV. CDR3 nucleotides: TGTGCCAGCAGCTTAGAAGCGACAGTGAGCTCCTACGAGCAGTACTTC. Encoded protein: CASSLEATVSSYEQYF.

This chain links TRBV7-9 with TRBJ1-2; no firm D call. CDR3 size: 13 residues. Trimming took off 2 bases at V and 2 bases at J, with 6 bases between the two ends. Germline V lookup: CDR1 SEHNR, CDR2 FQNEAQ (reference sequence). In DNA, the CDR3 is TGTGCCAGCAGCTTACTTGTCAACTATGGCTACACCTTC. Translating it yields CASSLLVNYGYTF.

This clone occurred a few times. The V call is TRBV7-9, the J call TRBJ2-2; D is possibly TRBD1 or TRBD2 (5 bases each). CDR3 size: 14 residues. V dropped 6 bases and J dropped 6 bases, with 14 bases sitting between them. Germline lookup yields CDR1 SEHNR and CDR2 FQNEAQ (reference sequence). CDR3 sequence reads: CASRGTFGSGELFF. The DNA for the CDR3 is TGTGCCAGCAGGGGGACCTTTGGGTCCGGGGAGCTGTTTTTT.

V and J are TRBV13 and TRBJ1-2; TRBD1 agrees at 7 bases. Germline assignment: CDR1 PRHDT and CDR2 FYEKMQ (reference sequence). This CDR3 is 13 amino acids long. The V segment lost 2 bases and the J segment 4 bases; nucleotides outside the gene matches: 1. CDR3 coding DNA: TGTGCCAGCAGCTTACAGGGGGGCTATGGCTACACCTTC. It yields the protein CASSLQGGYGYTF.

This clone is labeled hyperexpanded. The chain links TRBV18 to TRBJ1-4; D remains unclear. Trimming stripped 2 bases from V and 0 bases from J, with 7 bases between. Germline V CDR1 and CDR2: KGHSH, LQKENI. The length of the CDR3 is 15 residues. The chain's CDR3 is CASSPRRTTNEKLFF. The CDR3 DNA is TGTGCCAGCTCACCAAGACGGACAACTAATGAAAAACTGTTTTTT.